The 17 T cell receptor beta chains below were found in one sample sequenced in a study of beta chain features in type 1 diabetes. The whole isolated RNA underwent reverse transcription, so sequencing captured expressed TCRB transcripts. The method was immunoSEQ multiplex PCR; TCRdb's version includes in-frame clones alone and lacks a portion of them. Of 500,000 to 700,000 clones in the sample, roughly 15% were seen once. Source material: naive CD4+ T cells from blood. Every receptor here comes from a young man in good health.

Only a few counts were recorded for this clone. This chain joins TRBV7-6 and TRBJ2-2; 8 bases match TRBD2. V shed 5 bases, J shed 4 bases, and the junction held 6 bases outside the gene matches. The CDR3 runs 15 residues. Germline CDR1 is SGHVS and CDR2 is FNYEAQ. The CDR3 here is CASSPGLDSTGELFF. CDR3 nucleotide sequence: TGTGCCAGCAGCCCGGGACTAGATAGCACCGGGGAGCTGTTTTTT.

The chain links TRBV30 to TRBJ1-1; D possibly corresponds to TRBD1 (6 bases). The CDR3 has 13 residues. Trimming pared 1 base from V and 2 bases from J, leaving 8 bases between. CDR1 is GTSNPN and CDR2 is SVGIG in the germline V gene (reference sequence). CDR3 residues: CAWSATGNTEAFF. The DNA of the CDR3 is TGTGCCTGGAGTGCGACAGGTAACACTGAAGCTTTCTTT.

This clone was detected a few times. This chain joins TRBV2 and TRBJ1-1; D is unclear. The V gene's germline CDR1 is SNHLY and CDR2 FYNNEI. This CDR3 has 14 residues. V shed 2 bases and J shed 1 base, with 8 bases lying between them. For the CDR3, the DNA is TGTGCCAGCAGTGAAAACGGACGGAACACTGAAGCTTTCTTT. This gives the protein CASSENGRNTEAFF. The complete variable domain, with remaining parts taken from reference TRBV2 and TRBJ1-1, reads EPEVTQTPSHQVTQMGQEVILRCVPISNHLYFYWYRQILGQKVEFLVSFYNNEISEKSEIFDDQFSVERPDGSNFTLKIRSTKLEDSAMYFCASSENGRNTEAFFGQGTRLTVV.

In this sample, this clone turned up many times. This sample includes further DNA sequences coding for the same CDR3. V is TRBV5-4 and J is TRBJ2-1; no definite D call. Germline CDR1 reads SGHNT; CDR2 reads YYREEE (reference sequence). The CDR3 loop spans 11 amino acids. Trimming took 2 bases from V and 4 from J, leaving 1 base between them. In DNA, the CDR3 is TGTGCCAGCAGCTTTTACAATGAGCAGTTCTTC. Translation: CASSFYNEQFF.

This clone was counted a few times. The rearrangement joins TRBV7-3 to TRBJ2-1; a possible D gene is TRBD1 (6 bases). The CDR3 contains 15 residues. The V end was cut by 6 bases, the J end by 7 bases, with 19 bases between. The germline gives CDR1 SGHTA, CDR2 FQGTGA. The CDR3 loop reads CASSRDTVGTNEQFF. The CDR3 DNA follows: TGTGCCAGCAGTAGGGACACGGTTGGGACGAATGAGCAGTTCTTC.

Only a few counts were recorded for this clone. The rearrangement uses TRBV7-2 and TRBJ1-1, with unresolved D. The germline gives CDR1 SGHTA, CDR2 FQGNSA. The CDR3 runs 14 residues. The V gene lost 5 bases and the J gene lost 3 bases, with 13 bases spanning the gap. The CDR3 reads CASSRPGRDTEAFF. CDR3 in DNA: TGTGCCAGCAGCCGCCCAGGACGGGACACTGAAGCTTTCTTT.

This clone was counted only a few times. The CDR3 DNA reads TGTGCCAGCAGCCTAAACCAGGGTACGGAGACCCAGTACTTC. Protein product: CASSLNQGTETQYF. The gene calls are TRBV7-2 and TRBJ2-5, with a weak D call TRBD1 (5 bases). Trimming removed 5 bases from V and 5 bases from J, with 15 bases in between. CDR1 is SGHTA, CDR2 FQGNSA, per germline. The CDR3 sequence is 14 residues long.

The J gene is TRBJ2-7, the V gene TRBV7-9, with D possibly TRBD1 on 5 matching bases. CDR3 size: 16 residues. The germline gives CDR1 SEHNR, CDR2 FQNEAQ (reference sequence). Trimming took 1 base from V and 0 from J, leaving 13 bases between them. CDR3 protein: CASSLGPTGRSYEQYF. For the CDR3, the DNA is TGTGCCAGCAGCTTAGGTCCCACAGGCCGCTCCTACGAGCAGTACTTC.

Details on this clone: At the DNA level, this CDR3 is encoded by other sequences in the same sample as well. This chain uses TRBV7-9 with TRBJ2-2, with unresolved D. The CDR3 is made up of 12 amino acids. Germline loops: CDR1 SEHNR, CDR2 FQNEAQ (reference sequence). V was shortened by 3 bases and J by 1 base, with 0 bases between the two germline ends. As DNA, the CDR3 is TGTGCCAGCAGCTTGAACACCGGGGAGCTGTTTTTT. Encoded protein: CASSLNTGELFF.

The rearrangement links TRBV29-1 to TRBJ2-2, with D uncertain. Germline V gene sequence: CDR1 SQVTM, CDR2 ANQGSEA. Trimming took off 3 bases at V and 8 bases at J, with 13 bases between the two ends. This CDR3 region has 13 residues. The DNA for the CDR3 is TGCAGCGTTGACACTTTGGGGTTAGGGGAGCTGTTTTTT. Translated: CSVDTLGLGELFF.

In the case of this clone: This CDR3 is also generated by other DNA sequences in the sample. The rearrangement joins TRBV5-1 to TRBJ2-5; D remains unclear. V was shortened by 2 bases and J by 2 bases, with 1 base between the two germline ends. CDR3 length equals 11 residues. Germline V CDR1 and CDR2: SGHRS, YFSETQ. CDR3 sequence (DNA): TGCGCCAGCAGCTTTCAAGAGACCCAGTACTTC. Translating it yields CASSFQETQYF.

This clone has more than one count but fewer than ten. The CDR3 DNA is TGCGCCAGCAGCCCCACCCCACTTCGACAGGGTAGAGTCTATGGCTACACCTTC. Its protein is CASSPTPLRQGRVYGYTF. The chain carries TRBV4-1 and TRBJ1-2; 7 positions match TRBD1. Germline assignment: CDR1 MGHRA and CDR2 YSYEKL. The CDR3 consists of 18 residues. The V segment lost 4 bases and the J segment 4 bases; nucleotides outside the gene matches: 18.

The rearrangement links TRBV12-2 to TRBJ2-7; the DNA was not compared with TRBD2, the D call given in the table. TRBV12-2 is a pseudogene. The CDR3 covers 15 residues. CDR3 residues: CASRPRGGGMNEQYF. CDR3 DNA: TGTGCAAGTCGCCCCCGCGGGGGCGGAATGAACGAGCAGTACTTC.

This clone was observed a few times. CDR3 amino acids: CASSRGGTDTQYF. The DNA for the CDR3 is TGTGCCAGCAGCCGGGGTGGCACAGATACGCAGTATTTT. This sequence joins TRBV6-6 and TRBJ2-3, with D possibly matching TRBD2 (5 bases). Germline CDR1 is MNHNY and CDR2 is SVGAGI (reference sequence). The germline V and J ends were trimmed by 6 bases and 1 base, with 8 bases remaining between them. The CDR3 runs 13 residues.

V gene TRBV29-1 combines with J gene TRBJ2-1, with unresolved D. CDR1 is SQVTM and CDR2 is ANQGSEA in the germline V gene. The CDR3 consists of 11 residues. V was trimmed by 2 bases and J by 7 bases, leaving 6 bases between them. CDR3 sequence (DNA): TGCAGCGTTGAAAGGGAAAATGAGCAGTTCTTC. Translated: CSVERENEQFF.

In the case of this clone: The same CDR3 arises from other DNA sequences in this sample as well. V is TRBV9 and J is TRBJ2-2; no clear D gene. CDR3 size: 14 residues. The V and J ends lost 4 bases and 2 bases respectively, with 9 bases between them. Germline CDR1 and CDR2: SGDLS and YYNGEE. CDR3 nucleotide sequence: TGTGCCAGCAGCCCTAGGACCAACACCGGGGAGCTGTTTTTT. Translation: CASSPRTNTGELFF. The full variable domain, with the rest looked up from reference TRBV9 and TRBJ2-2, is DSGVTQTPKHLITATGQRVTLRCSPRSGDLSVYWYQQSLDQGLQFLIQYYNGEERAKGNILERFSAQQFPDLHSELNLSSLELGDSALYFCASSPRTNTGELFFGEGSRLTVL.

The table lists this clone with a few counts. This chain links TRBV15 with TRBJ2-5; weak D call: TRBD2 (5 bases). The CDR3 length is 13 residues. CDR1 LNHNV and CDR2 YYDKDF come from the germline V gene (reference sequence). V dropped 2 bases and J dropped 5 bases, with 9 bases sitting between them. The CDR3 sequence: CATSRPSWETQYF. CDR3 nucleotides: TGTGCCACCAGCAGACCTAGCTGGGAGACCCAGTACTTC.